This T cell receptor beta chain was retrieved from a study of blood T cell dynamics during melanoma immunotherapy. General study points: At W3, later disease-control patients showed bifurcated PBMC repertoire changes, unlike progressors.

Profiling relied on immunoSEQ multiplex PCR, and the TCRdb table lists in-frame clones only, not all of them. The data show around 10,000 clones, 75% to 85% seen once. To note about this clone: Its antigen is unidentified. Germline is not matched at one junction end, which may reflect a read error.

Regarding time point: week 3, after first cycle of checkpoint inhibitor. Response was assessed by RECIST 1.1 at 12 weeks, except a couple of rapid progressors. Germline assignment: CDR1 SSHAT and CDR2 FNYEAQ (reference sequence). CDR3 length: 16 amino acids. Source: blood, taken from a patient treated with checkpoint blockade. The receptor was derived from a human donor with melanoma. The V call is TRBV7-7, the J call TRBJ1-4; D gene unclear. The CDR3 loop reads CASSLRPRATNEKLFF. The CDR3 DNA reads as TGTGCTAGCAGCTTAAGGCCCCGAGCAACTAATGAAAAACTGTTTTTT.